The rows below give T cell receptor beta chains drawn from one sample of a study of blood T cell repertoires in COVID-19. Only in-frame clones appear in the TCRdb table, and some are missing; sequencing was by immunoSEQ multiplex PCR. This table holds over 90,000 clones, roughly 79% found once. Sequencing was done on a sample of peripheral blood. The receptors come from an elderly man with COVID-19, enrolled during active disease. Both conserved end residues are part of each CDR3. Fields, in order: D gene, V gene, clone size, J gene, CDR3 protein, CDR3 DNA. A D gene is named only where the DNA matches it firmly. Part of the rows lack a size; the others show once, few, many or a class for expanded clones.

-	TRBV28	few	TRBJ2-7	CASGTPGGYEQYF	TGTGCCAGCGGAACTCCAGGGGGGTACGAGCAGTACTTC
-	TRBV4-1	-	TRBJ2-6	CASSQDLGQPGANVLTF	TGCGCCAGCAGCCAAGATTTGGGGCAGCCTGGGGCCAACGTCCTGACTTTC
TRBD2	TRBV9	-	TRBJ2-2	CASSVGRGTSVGELFF	TGTGCCAGCAGCGTAGGACGCGGAACTAGCGTCGGGGAGCTGTTTTTT
-	TRBV19	-	TRBJ1-6	CASSSTRQEINSPLHF	TGTGCCAGTAGTTCCACTCGACAGGAGATTAACTCACCCCTCCACTTT
TRBD1	TRBV7-6	-	TRBJ2-7	CASSLGATGTGGPIYEQYF	TGTGCCAGCAGCTTAGGAGCGACCGGGACAGGGGGCCCGATCTACGAGCAGTACTTC
TRBD1	TRBV19	-	TRBJ1-2	CATGGGLSDGYTF	TGTGCCACCGGAGGGGGCTTATCCGATGGCTACACCTTC
-	TRBV5-1	-	TRBJ1-5	CASSSGVNQPQHF	TGCGCCAGCAGCTCGGGGGTTAATCAGCCCCAGCATTTT
TRBD1	TRBV19	few	TRBJ1-1	CASSAPQGGTEAFF	TGTGCCAGTAGTGCCCCACAGGGGGGCACTGAAGCTTTCTTT
TRBD1	TRBV12-3/TRBV12-4	few	TRBJ1-2	CASSLGTGFNTF	TGTGCCAGCAGTTTAGGGACAGGGTTCAACACCTTC
TRBD2	TRBV18	-	TRBJ2-5	CASSPEQTQRGETQYF	TGTGCCAGCTCACCTGAACAGACCCAGCGGGGAGAGACCCAGTACTTC
-	TRBV7-2	-	TRBJ1-1	CASSLGGTSNTEAFF	TGTGCCAGCAGCTTAGGAGGTACTTCGAACACTGAAGCTTTCTTT
-	TRBV5-1	-	TRBJ2-3	CASSLPGVTQYF	TGCGCCAGCAGCTTGCCCGGGGTTACGCAGTATTTT
-	TRBV5-1	once	TRBJ2-7	CASSLRGGGEQYF	TGCGCCAGCAGCTTGAGGGGAGGAGGCGAGCAGTACTTC
-	TRBV7-9	once	TRBJ1-1	CASSLLVGVRGRNTEAFF	TGTGCCAGCAGCCTATTAGTGGGGGTACGGGGGAGGAACACTGAAGCTTTCTTT
-	TRBV27	-	TRBJ1-2	CASSLTGKFGGGYTF	TGTGCCAGCAGCCTCACGGGCAAATTCGGGGGGGGCTACACCTTC
-	TRBV19	-	TRBJ1-5	CASRRTAQSNQPQHF	TGTGCCAGTAGACGGACAGCTCAGAGCAATCAGCCCCAGCATTTT
-	TRBV10-3	once	TRBJ2-1	CAALSNNEQFF	TGTGCCGCACTCTCCAACAATGAGCAGTTCTTC
-	TRBV20-1	-	TRBJ2-5	CSARGQTQYF	TGCAGTGCTAGAGGGCAGACCCAGTACTTC
TRBD1	TRBV5-1	-	TRBJ1-6	CASSDGQGLGSPLHF	TGCGCCAGCAGCGATGGACAGGGGTTGGGTTCACCCCTCCACTTT
TRBD2	TRBV18	-	TRBJ2-1	CASSPRTSGGAGEQFF	TGTGCCAGCTCACCACGAACTAGCGGGGGGGCAGGTGAGCAGTTCTTC
TRBD1	TRBV18	-	TRBJ2-7	CASSLGTAYEQYF	TGTGCCAGCTCACTTGGGACAGCCTACGAGCAGTACTTC
TRBD1	TRBV29-1	-	TRBJ2-5	CSVDPGQGPETQYF	TGCAGCGTTGATCCGGGACAGGGGCCAGAGACCCAGTACTTC
TRBD1	TRBV29-1	once	TRBJ2-3	CSVGGGRGSDTQYF	TGCAGCGTTGGGGGCGGCAGGGGGTCAGATACGCAGTATTTT
-	TRBV4-1	-	TRBJ2-1	CASSQDLPGLNEQFF	TGCGCCAGCAGCCAAGATCTACCGGGGTTGAATGAGCAGTTCTTC
-	TRBV30	few	TRBJ2-3	CAWSVMLTSTDTQYF	TGTGCCTGGAGTGTAATGCTAACTAGCACAGATACGCAGTATTTT
TRBD2	TRBV6-1	-	TRBJ2-5	CASSDGLAGIQETQYF	TGTGCCAGCAGTGACGGACTAGCGGGAATACAAGAGACCCAGTACTTC
-	TRBV19	-	TRBJ2-6	CASSSSYSGANVLTF	TGTGCCAGTAGTTCTAGTTACTCTGGGGCCAACGTCCTGACTTTC
TRBD1	TRBV4-2	-	TRBJ1-3	CASSQDGWTGGYTIYF	TGTGCCAGCAGCCAAGATGGGTGGACAGGGGGTTACACCATATATTTT
TRBD2	TRBV30	-	TRBJ2-2	CAWTGLAGNTGELFF	TGTGCCTGGACAGGACTAGCGGGAAACACCGGGGAGCTGTTTTTT
-	TRBV4-3	-	TRBJ1-1	CASSQDAKGGPWYTEAFF	TGCGCCAGCAGCCAAGATGCGAAGGGAGGACCTTGGTACACTGAAGCTTTCTTT
-	TRBV11-2	-	TRBJ2-3	CASSSLGRTSTDTQYF	TGTGCCAGCAGTTCGTTGGGAAGGACTAGCACAGATACGCAGTATTTT